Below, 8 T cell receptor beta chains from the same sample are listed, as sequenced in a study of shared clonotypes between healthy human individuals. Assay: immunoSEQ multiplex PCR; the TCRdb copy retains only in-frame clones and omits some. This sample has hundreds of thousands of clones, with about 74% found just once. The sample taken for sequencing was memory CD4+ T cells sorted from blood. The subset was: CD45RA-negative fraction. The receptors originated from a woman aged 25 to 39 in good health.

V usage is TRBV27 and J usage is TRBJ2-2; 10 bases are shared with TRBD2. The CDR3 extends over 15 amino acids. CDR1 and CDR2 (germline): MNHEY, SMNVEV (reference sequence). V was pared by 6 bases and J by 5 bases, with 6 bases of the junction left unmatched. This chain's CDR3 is CASRKSGRGTGELFF. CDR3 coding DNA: TGTGCCAGCAGAAAAAGCGGGAGGGGGACCGGGGAGCTGTTTTTT.

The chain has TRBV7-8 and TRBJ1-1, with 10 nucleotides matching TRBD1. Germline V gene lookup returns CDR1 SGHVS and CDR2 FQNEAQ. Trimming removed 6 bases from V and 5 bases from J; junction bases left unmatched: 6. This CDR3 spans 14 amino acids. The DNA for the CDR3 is TGTGCCAGCAGGGCCTGGACAGGGGGTACTGAAGCTTTCTTT. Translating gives CASRAWTGGTEAFF. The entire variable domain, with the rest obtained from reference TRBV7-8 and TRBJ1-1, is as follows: GAGVSQSPRYKVAKRGQDVALRCDPISGHVSLFWYQQALGQGPEFLTYFQNEAQLDKSGLPSDRFFAERPEGSVSTLKIQRTQQEDSAVYLCASRAWTGGTEAFFGQGTRLTVV.

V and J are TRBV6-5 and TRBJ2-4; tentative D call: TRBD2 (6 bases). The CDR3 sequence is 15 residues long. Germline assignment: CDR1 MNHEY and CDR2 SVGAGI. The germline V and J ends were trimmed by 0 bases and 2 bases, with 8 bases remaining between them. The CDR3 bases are TGTGCCAGCAGTTACTCGAGGGACTCCAAAAACATTCAGTACTTC. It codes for CASSYSRDSKNIQYF.

CDR3 amino acids: CASSPRQGSSRTEAFF. In DNA form, the CDR3 reads TGTGCCAGCAGCCCGAGACAGGGGAGTTCGAGGACTGAAGCTTTCTTT. V and J are TRBV7-6 and TRBJ1-1, with 8 bases aligning to TRBD1. Trimming cost V 5 bases and J 5 bases; bases outside gene matches: 13. The CDR3 length is 16 residues. Germline loops: CDR1 SGHVS, CDR2 FNYEAQ.

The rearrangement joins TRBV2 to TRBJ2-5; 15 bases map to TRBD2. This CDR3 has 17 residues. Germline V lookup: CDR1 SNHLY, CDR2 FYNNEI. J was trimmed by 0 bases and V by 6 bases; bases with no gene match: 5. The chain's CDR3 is CASRGLAGGPYQETQYF. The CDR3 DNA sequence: TGTGCCAGCAGGGGACTAGCGGGAGGACCGTACCAAGAGACCCAGTACTTC.

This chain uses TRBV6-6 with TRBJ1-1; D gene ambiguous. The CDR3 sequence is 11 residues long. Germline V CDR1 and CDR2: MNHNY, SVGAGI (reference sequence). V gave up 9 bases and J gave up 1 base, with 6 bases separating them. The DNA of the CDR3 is TGTGCCAGTCGGACGAACACTGAAGCTTTCTTT. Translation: CASRTNTEAFF.

In DNA form, the CDR3 reads TGTGCCAGCAGTGAAGCTCTGGGCCTCGCAAATGAAAAACTGTTTTTT. Its translation is CASSEALGLANEKLFF. V and J are TRBV6-1 and TRBJ1-4; no clear D gene. Trimming left V 0 bases short and J 5 bases short, with 13 bases between. The length of the CDR3 is 16 residues. CDR1 is MNHNS, CDR2 SASEGT, per germline.

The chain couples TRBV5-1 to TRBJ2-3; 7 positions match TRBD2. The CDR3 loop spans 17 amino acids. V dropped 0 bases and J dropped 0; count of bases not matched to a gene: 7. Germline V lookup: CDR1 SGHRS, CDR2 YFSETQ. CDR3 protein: CASSLAPGGGSTDTQYF. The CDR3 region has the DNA TGCGCCAGCAGCTTGGCCCCTGGCGGGGGAAGCACAGATACGCAGTATTTT. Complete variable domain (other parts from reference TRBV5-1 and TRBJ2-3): KAGVTQTPRYLIKTRGQQVTLSCSPISGHRSVSWYQQTPGQGLQFLFEYFSETQRNKGNFPGRFSGRQFSNSRSEMNVSTLELGDSALYLCASSLAPGGGSTDTQYFGPGTRLTVL.